The TCR beta chain under discussion was sequenced for a study of cytomegalovirus exposure and HLA in healthy donors. Sequencing used immunoSEQ multiplex PCR; TCRdb keeps in-frame clones, though not all of them. The data contain over 100,000 clones, more than 75% of them singletons. Study findings and constraints: The listing of roughly 160 TCR beta chains classed them as cytomegalovirus-associated. Per published reports, the classifier diagnosed cytomegalovirus status with high specificity and sensitivity. Specificity for CMV antigens was confirmed in vitro for a few of the CMV-associated chains.

The CDR3 covers 14 residues. The germline gives CDR1 GTSNPN, CDR2 SVGIG (reference sequence). Trimming removed 2 bases at V and 2 bases at J, with 11 bases between. On this clone: Its antigen is currently unknown.

It was the approximately 120-subject validation cohort, separate from the roughly 700-subject first cohort, to which the donors belonged. This TCR came from a woman under 30 in good health and CMV-seropositive. The sample comprised PBMCs. V gene TRBV30 combines with J gene TRBJ2-3; weak D call: TRBD2 (6 bases). The CDR3 protein is CAWSLAVHTDTQYF. CDR3 sequence (DNA): TGTGCCTGGAGTTTAGCGGTACACACAGATACGCAGTATTTT.